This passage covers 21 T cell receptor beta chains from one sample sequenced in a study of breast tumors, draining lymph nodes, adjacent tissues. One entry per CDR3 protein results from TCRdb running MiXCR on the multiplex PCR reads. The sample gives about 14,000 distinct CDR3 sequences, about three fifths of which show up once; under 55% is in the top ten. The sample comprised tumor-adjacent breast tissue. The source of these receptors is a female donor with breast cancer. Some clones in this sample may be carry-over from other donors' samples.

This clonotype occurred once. As DNA, the CDR3 is TGCGCCAGCAGCCACGGGACAGGGGACTATGGCTACACCTTC. It specifies CASSHGTGDYGYTF. This chain uses TRBV10-1 with TRBJ1-2; 10 nucleotides align to TRBD1. The CDR3 is 14 amino acids. The germline gives CDR1 WNHNN, CDR2 SYGVQD (reference sequence). V dropped 6 bases and J dropped 3; count of bases not matched to a gene: 4.

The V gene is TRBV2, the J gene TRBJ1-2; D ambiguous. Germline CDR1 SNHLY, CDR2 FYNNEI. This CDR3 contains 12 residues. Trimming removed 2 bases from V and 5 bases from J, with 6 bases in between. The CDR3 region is CASSERGYGYTF. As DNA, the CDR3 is TGTGCCAGCAGTGAACGGGGATATGGCTACACCTTC.

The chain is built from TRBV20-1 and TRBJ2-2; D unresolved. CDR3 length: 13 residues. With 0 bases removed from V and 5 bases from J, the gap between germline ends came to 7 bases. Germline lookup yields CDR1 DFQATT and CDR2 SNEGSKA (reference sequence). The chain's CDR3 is CSAREWQTGELFF. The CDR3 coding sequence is TGCAGTGCTAGAGAATGGCAAACCGGGGAGCTGTTTTTT.

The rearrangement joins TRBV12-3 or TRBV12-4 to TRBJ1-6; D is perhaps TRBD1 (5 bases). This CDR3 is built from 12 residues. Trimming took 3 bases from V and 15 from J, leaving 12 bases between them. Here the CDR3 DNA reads TGTGCCAGCAGTTTGGGGACCAGGGACCTCCACTTT. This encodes CASSLGTRDLHF.

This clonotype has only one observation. CDR3 loop: CASSTLGGQNSPLHF. The CDR3 bases are TGTGCCAGCAGTACCCTCGGAGGGCAGAATTCACCCCTCCACTTT. V and J are TRBV6-1 and TRBJ1-6, with D hard to call. Trimming took off 5 bases at V and 7 bases at J, with 15 bases between the two ends. This CDR3 is 15 amino acids long. From germline, CDR1 is MNHNS and CDR2 SASEGT.

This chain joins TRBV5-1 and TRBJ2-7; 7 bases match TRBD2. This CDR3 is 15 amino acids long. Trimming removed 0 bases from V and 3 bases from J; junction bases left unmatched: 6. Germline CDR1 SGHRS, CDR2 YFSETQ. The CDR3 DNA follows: TGCGCCAGCAGCTTGGTACTCGGGGAGGGCTACGAGCAGTACTTC. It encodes CASSLVLGEGYEQYF.

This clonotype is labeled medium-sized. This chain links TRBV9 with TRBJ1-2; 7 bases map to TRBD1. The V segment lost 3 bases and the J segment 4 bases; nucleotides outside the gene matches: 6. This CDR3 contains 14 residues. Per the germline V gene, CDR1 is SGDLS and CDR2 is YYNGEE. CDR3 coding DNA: TGTGCCAGCAGCGGGGTGACAGGGTTCTATGGCTACACCTTC. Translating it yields CASSGVTGFYGYTF.

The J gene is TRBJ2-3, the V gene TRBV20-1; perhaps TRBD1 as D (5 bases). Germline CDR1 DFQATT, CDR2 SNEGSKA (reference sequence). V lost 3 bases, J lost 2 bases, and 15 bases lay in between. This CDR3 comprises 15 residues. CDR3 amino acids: CSARAGEGDTDTQYF. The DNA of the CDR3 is TGCAGTGCTAGGGCCGGAGAAGGGGACACAGATACGCAGTATTTT.

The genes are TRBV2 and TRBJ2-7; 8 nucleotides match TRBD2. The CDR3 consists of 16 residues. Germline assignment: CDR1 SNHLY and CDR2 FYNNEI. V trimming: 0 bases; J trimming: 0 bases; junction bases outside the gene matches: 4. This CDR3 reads CASSEALLAGSYEQYF. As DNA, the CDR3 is TGTGCCAGCAGTGAAGCGCTTCTAGCGGGCTCCTACGAGCAGTACTTC.

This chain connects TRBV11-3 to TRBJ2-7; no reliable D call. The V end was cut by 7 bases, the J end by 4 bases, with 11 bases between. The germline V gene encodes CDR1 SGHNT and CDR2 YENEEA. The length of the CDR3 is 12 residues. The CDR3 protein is CASTKARYEQYF. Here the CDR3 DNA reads TGTGCCAGCACCAAAGCAAGGTACGAGCAGTACTTC.

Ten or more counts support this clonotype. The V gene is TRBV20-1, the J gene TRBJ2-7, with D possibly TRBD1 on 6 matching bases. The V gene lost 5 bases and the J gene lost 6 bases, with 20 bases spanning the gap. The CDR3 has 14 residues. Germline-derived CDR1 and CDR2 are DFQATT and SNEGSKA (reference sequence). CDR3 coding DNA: TGCAGTGCTCCACAGGGAAAGTCCCCCTCCGAGCAGTACTTC. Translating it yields CSAPQGKSPSEQYF.

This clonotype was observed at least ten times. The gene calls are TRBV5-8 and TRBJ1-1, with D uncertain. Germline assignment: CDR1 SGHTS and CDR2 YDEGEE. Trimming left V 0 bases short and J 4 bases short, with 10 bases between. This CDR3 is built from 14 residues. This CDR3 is CASSLDWIGTEAFF. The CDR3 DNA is TGTGCCAGCAGCTTGGATTGGATCGGCACTGAAGCTTTCTTT.

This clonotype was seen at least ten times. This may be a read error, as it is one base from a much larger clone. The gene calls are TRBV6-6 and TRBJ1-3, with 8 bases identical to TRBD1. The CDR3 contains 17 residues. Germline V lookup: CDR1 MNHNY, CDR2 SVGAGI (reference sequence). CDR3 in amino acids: CASSHSDRDVSGNTIYF. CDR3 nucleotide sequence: TGTGCCAGCAGTCACTCGGACAGGGATGTCTCTGGAAACACCATATATTTT.

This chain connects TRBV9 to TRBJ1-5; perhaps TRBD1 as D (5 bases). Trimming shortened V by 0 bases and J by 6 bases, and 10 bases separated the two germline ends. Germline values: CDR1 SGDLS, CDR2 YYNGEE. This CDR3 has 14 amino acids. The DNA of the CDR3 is TGTGCCAGCAGCGTAGAGGGTGGGGGTCAGCCCCAGCATTTT. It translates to CASSVEGGGQPQHF.

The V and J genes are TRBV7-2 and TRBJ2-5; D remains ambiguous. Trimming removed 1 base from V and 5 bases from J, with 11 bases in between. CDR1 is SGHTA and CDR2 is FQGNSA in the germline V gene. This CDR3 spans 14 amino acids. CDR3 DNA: TGTGCCAGCAGCTTAGGTGGTTTTTCGGAGACCCAGTACTTC. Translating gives CASSLGGFSETQYF.

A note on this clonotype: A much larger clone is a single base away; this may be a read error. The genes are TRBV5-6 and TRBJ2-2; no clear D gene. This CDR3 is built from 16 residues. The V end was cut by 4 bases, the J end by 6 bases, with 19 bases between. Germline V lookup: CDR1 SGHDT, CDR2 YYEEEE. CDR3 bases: TGTGCCAGCAGCCCCGACCGGGCTCGGTACGCCGGGGAGCTGTTTTTT. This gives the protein CASSPDRARYAGELFF.

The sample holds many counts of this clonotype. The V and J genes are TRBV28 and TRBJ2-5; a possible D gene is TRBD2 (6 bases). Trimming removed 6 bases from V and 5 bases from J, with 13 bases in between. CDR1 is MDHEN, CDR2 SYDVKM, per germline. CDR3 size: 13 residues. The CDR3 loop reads CASRRGIWETQYF. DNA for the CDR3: TGTGCCAGCAGGCGGGGAATCTGGGAGACCCAGTACTTC.

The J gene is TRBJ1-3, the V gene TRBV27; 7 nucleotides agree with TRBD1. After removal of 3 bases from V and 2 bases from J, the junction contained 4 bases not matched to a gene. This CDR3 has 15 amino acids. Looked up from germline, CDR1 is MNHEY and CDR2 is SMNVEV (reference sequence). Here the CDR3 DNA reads TGTGCCAGCAGTTTCGCAGGGGGAACTGGAAACACCATATATTTT. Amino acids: CASSFAGGTGNTIYF.

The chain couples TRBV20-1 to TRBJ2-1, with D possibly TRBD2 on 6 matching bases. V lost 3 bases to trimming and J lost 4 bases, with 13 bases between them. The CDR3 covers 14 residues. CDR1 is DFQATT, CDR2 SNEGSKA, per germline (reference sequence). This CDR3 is CSASTGVGYNEQFF. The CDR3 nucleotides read TGCAGTGCTAGTACGGGAGTCGGATACAATGAGCAGTTCTTC.

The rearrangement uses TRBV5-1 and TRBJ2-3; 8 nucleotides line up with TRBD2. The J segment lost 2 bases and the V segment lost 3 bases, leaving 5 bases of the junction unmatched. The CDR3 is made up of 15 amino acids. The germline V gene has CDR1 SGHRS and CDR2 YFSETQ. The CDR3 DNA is TGCGCCAGCAGCTCGGGACTAGAGGTCACAGATACGCAGTATTTT. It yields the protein CASSSGLEVTDTQYF. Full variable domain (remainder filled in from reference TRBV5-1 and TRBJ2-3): KAGVTQTPRYLIKTRGQQVTLSCSPISGHRSVSWYQQTPGQGLQFLFEYFSETQRNKGNFPGRFSGRQFSNSRSEMNVSTLELGDSALYLCASSSGLEVTDTQYFGPGTRLTVL.

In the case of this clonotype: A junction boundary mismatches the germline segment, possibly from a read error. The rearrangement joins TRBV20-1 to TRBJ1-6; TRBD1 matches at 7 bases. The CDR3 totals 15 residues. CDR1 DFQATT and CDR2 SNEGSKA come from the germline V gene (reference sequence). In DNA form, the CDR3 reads TGCAGTGCCAGAGACCGGGACAGTCGCAATTCACCCCTCCACTTT. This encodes CSARDRDSRNSPLHF.